This TCR beta chain was sequenced in a study of post-analysis software for immune sequencing data. Study overall: As for disease course, relapsing-remitting, secondary progressive and progressive-relapsing multiple sclerosis were all included.

Germline V lookup: CDR1 LGHDT, CDR2 YNNKEL (reference sequence). V gave up 2 bases and J gave up 8 bases, with 13 bases separating them. This CDR3 has 15 residues. Comment on this clonotype: No antigen is known for it.

Whole-study findings and limits: Comparison of patients with controls showed roughly five TRBV segments more frequent in patients, TRBV5-6, TRBV5-1 and TRBV20-1 among them. Under F measure analysis, samples from one preparation batch co-clustered strongly.

TCR beta cDNA libraries had unique molecular identifiers. About 500,000 cDNA molecules were obtained per 1 to 10 million input T cells. Each CDR3 protein is one row after TCRdb ran MiXCR on the PCR reads. The data contain about half a million distinct CDR3 sequences, less than 40% of them singletons. The receptor's source is a girl aged 2 to 17 with multiple sclerosis. The rearrangement joins TRBV3-1 to TRBJ1-6; TRBD1 might be the D (6 bases). Sequencing input: blood. The CDR3 sequence is CASSQRGTSDSPLHF. CDR3 nucleotide sequence: TGTGCCAGCAGCCAAAGGGGGACTTCGGATTCACCCCTCCACTTT.